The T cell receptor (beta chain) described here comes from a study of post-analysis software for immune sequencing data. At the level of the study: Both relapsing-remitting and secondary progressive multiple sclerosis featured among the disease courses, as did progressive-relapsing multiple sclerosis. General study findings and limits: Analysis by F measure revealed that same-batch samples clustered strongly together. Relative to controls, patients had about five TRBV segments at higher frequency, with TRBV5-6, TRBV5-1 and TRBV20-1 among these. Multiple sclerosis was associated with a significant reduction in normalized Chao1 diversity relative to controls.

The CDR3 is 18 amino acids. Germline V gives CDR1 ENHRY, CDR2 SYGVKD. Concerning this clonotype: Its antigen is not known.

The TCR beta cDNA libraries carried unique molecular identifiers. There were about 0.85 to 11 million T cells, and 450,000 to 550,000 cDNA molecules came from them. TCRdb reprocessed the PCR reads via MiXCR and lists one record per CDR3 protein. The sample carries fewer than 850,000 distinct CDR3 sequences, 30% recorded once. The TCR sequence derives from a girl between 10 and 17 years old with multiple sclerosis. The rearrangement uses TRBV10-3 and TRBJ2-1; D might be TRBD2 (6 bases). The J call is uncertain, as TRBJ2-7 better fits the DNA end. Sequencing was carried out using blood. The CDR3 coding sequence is TGTGCCATCAGGGGTCCAGTGGACTACTATAGCTCCTACAATGAGCAGTACTTC. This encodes CAIRGPVDYYSSYNEQYF.